The rows below give T cell receptor beta chains drawn from one sample of a study of T cell changes during pregnancy in multiple sclerosis. The table came from immunoSEQ multiplex PCR; TCRdb's copy has only in-frame clones and leaves some out. The sample has around 95,000 clones; 92% are singletons. The specimen was peripheral blood, collected after pregnancy. Receptors originate from a female donor in good health, enrolled as a control in a pregnancy study. The CDR3 runs from the conserved cysteine through the conserved F or W. The order of the fields is D gene, J gene, V gene, clone size, CDR3 DNA, CDR3 protein. The D gene is left open where the match is weak. Clone size, where shown, is once, few, many, or a class for clones that have expanded.

>NA|TRBJ1-1|TRBV28|NA
TGTGCCAGCAGTCCAACTACAGGGAACACTGAAGCTTTCTTT
CASSPTTGNTEAFF
>TRBD2|TRBJ2-2|TRBV5-4|NA
TGTGCCAGCAGCTTAAGCGGGGGGGCCGTCGGGGAGCTGTTTTTT
CASSLSGGAVGELFF
>NA|TRBJ2-7|TRBV5-1|few
TGCGCCAGCAGCGCTAAGACAGGATACTTGGATTACGAGCAGTACTTC
CASSAKTGYLDYEQYF
>TRBD2|TRBJ2-5|TRBV5-1|NA
TGCGCCAGCAGCTCTACTAGCGGGAGCGAGACCCAGTACTTC
CASSSTSGSETQYF
>NA|TRBJ2-7|TRBV6-1|NA
TGTGCCAGCAGTGAGGAGTTCTACGAGCAGTACTTC
CASSEEFYEQYF
>TRBD1|TRBJ2-7|TRBV30|NA
TGTGCCTGGAGTGGGTCGGACAGGGGGGCCTACGAGCAGTACTTC
CAWSGSDRGAYEQYF
>NA|TRBJ1-2|TRBV7-2|NA
TGTGCCAGCAGCCCACGGGTTCTTCGGCAGTCGAGGAACTATGGCTACACCTTC
CASSPRVLRQSRNYGYTF
>TRBD1|TRBJ1-2|TRBV18|NA
TGTGCCAGCTCACCATCCTCATCCGGGACAGGGGGCTATGGCTACACCTTC
CASSPSSSGTGGYGYTF
>NA|TRBJ2-1|TRBV4-1|NA
TGCGCCAGCAGCCAAGATATAAGAGGGGGTAATGAGCAGTTCTTC
CASSQDIRGGNEQFF
>NA|TRBJ1-1|TRBV2|NA
TGTGCCAGCGGACAGAGGGAGGGAGCTTTCTTT
CASGQREGAFF
>TRBD2|TRBJ2-5|TRBV5-1|NA
TGCGCCAGCAGCTTAAGACTAGCGGGGGGTTGGGAGACCCAGTACTTC
CASSLRLAGGWETQYF
>TRBD2|TRBJ2-7|TRBV29-1|few
TGCAGCGTTGATTCGGGACTAGCGGGAGTCGAGCAGTACTTC
CSVDSGLAGVEQYF
>NA|TRBJ1-3|TRBV6-7|NA
TGTGCCAGCAGCGGAGTTAACGACAGCTCTGGAAACACCATATATTTT
CASSGVNDSSGNTIYF
>NA|TRBJ2-2|TRBV7-8|NA
TGTGCCAGCAGCCGATGGAGGATTGGTAACACCGGGGAGCTGTTTTTT
CASSRWRIGNTGELFF
>TRBD1|TRBJ2-7|TRBV5-1|NA
TGCGCCAGCAGTGCGGGACAGGGGGCCTACGAGCAGTACTTC
CASSAGQGAYEQYF
>TRBD1|TRBJ2-3|TRBV19|NA
TGTGCCAGTACCAGCGGGACAGGGGAAGCAGATACGCAGTATTTT
CASTSGTGEADTQYF
>NA|TRBJ2-3|TRBV6-5|once
TGTGCCAGCAGTTACTCGGGCGAATTGGGGGCGACGCAGTATTTT
CASSYSGELGATQYF
>NA|TRBJ2-7|TRBV19|NA
TGTGCCGTCCAGGTCGAAGCAGGGCACAACGAGCAGTACTTC
CAVQVEAGHNEQYF
>NA|TRBJ2-5|TRBV7-6|NA
TGTGCCAGCAGCCCCCGCGGGGATCAAGAGACCCAGTACTTC
CASSPRGDQETQYF
>TRBD1|TRBJ1-2|TRBV25-1|NA
TGTGCCAGCAGTGAATTCCGACAGGGCCCTCGAGGCTACACCTTC
CASSEFRQGPRGYTF
>NA|TRBJ1-1|TRBV10-3|NA
TGTGCCATCAGCGGACAGAACACTGAAGCTTTCTTT
CAISGQNTEAFF
>TRBD1|TRBJ1-1|TRBV10-3|NA
TGTGCCATCAGTCCGTGGACAGGGGGGGACACTGAAGCTTTCTTT
CAISPWTGGDTEAFF
>TRBD2|TRBJ2-3|TRBV14|NA
TGTGCCAGCAGCCACATAGCGGGAGTCACAGATACGCAGTATTTT
CASSHIAGVTDTQYF
>TRBD2|TRBJ2-7|TRBV7-9|NA
TGTGCCAGCAGCCCCAGACTAGCGGACGAGCAGTACTTC
CASSPRLADEQYF
>TRBD2|TRBJ2-1|TRBV6-6|NA
TGTGCCAGCAGTAGAGCGGGAGCCCCGGGAGATGAGCAGTTCTTC
CASSRAGAPGDEQFF
>NA|TRBJ2-7|TRBV2|NA
TGTGCCAGCAGAGACTCCTCCTCCTACGAGCAGTACTTC
CASRDSSSYEQYF
>TRBD1|TRBJ1-1|TRBV28|NA
TGTGCCAGCAGTTCGACAGGGGGGAACACTGAAGCTTTCTTT
CASSSTGGNTEAFF
>NA|TRBJ1-1|TRBV28|NA
TGTGCCAGCAGTCAGAGGCTCGATGAAGCTTTCTTT
CASSQRLDEAFF
>TRBD1|TRBJ2-4|TRBV14|NA
TGTGCCAGCAGCCCACAAGGACAGGGGGTCAACATTCAGTACTTC
CASSPQGQGVNIQYF
>TRBD2|TRBJ2-1|TRBV7-2|once
TGTGCCAGCAGCTTAAGGGTTTGGGGACTAGCTCTACCCAATGAGCAGTTCTTC
CASSLRVWGLALPNEQFF